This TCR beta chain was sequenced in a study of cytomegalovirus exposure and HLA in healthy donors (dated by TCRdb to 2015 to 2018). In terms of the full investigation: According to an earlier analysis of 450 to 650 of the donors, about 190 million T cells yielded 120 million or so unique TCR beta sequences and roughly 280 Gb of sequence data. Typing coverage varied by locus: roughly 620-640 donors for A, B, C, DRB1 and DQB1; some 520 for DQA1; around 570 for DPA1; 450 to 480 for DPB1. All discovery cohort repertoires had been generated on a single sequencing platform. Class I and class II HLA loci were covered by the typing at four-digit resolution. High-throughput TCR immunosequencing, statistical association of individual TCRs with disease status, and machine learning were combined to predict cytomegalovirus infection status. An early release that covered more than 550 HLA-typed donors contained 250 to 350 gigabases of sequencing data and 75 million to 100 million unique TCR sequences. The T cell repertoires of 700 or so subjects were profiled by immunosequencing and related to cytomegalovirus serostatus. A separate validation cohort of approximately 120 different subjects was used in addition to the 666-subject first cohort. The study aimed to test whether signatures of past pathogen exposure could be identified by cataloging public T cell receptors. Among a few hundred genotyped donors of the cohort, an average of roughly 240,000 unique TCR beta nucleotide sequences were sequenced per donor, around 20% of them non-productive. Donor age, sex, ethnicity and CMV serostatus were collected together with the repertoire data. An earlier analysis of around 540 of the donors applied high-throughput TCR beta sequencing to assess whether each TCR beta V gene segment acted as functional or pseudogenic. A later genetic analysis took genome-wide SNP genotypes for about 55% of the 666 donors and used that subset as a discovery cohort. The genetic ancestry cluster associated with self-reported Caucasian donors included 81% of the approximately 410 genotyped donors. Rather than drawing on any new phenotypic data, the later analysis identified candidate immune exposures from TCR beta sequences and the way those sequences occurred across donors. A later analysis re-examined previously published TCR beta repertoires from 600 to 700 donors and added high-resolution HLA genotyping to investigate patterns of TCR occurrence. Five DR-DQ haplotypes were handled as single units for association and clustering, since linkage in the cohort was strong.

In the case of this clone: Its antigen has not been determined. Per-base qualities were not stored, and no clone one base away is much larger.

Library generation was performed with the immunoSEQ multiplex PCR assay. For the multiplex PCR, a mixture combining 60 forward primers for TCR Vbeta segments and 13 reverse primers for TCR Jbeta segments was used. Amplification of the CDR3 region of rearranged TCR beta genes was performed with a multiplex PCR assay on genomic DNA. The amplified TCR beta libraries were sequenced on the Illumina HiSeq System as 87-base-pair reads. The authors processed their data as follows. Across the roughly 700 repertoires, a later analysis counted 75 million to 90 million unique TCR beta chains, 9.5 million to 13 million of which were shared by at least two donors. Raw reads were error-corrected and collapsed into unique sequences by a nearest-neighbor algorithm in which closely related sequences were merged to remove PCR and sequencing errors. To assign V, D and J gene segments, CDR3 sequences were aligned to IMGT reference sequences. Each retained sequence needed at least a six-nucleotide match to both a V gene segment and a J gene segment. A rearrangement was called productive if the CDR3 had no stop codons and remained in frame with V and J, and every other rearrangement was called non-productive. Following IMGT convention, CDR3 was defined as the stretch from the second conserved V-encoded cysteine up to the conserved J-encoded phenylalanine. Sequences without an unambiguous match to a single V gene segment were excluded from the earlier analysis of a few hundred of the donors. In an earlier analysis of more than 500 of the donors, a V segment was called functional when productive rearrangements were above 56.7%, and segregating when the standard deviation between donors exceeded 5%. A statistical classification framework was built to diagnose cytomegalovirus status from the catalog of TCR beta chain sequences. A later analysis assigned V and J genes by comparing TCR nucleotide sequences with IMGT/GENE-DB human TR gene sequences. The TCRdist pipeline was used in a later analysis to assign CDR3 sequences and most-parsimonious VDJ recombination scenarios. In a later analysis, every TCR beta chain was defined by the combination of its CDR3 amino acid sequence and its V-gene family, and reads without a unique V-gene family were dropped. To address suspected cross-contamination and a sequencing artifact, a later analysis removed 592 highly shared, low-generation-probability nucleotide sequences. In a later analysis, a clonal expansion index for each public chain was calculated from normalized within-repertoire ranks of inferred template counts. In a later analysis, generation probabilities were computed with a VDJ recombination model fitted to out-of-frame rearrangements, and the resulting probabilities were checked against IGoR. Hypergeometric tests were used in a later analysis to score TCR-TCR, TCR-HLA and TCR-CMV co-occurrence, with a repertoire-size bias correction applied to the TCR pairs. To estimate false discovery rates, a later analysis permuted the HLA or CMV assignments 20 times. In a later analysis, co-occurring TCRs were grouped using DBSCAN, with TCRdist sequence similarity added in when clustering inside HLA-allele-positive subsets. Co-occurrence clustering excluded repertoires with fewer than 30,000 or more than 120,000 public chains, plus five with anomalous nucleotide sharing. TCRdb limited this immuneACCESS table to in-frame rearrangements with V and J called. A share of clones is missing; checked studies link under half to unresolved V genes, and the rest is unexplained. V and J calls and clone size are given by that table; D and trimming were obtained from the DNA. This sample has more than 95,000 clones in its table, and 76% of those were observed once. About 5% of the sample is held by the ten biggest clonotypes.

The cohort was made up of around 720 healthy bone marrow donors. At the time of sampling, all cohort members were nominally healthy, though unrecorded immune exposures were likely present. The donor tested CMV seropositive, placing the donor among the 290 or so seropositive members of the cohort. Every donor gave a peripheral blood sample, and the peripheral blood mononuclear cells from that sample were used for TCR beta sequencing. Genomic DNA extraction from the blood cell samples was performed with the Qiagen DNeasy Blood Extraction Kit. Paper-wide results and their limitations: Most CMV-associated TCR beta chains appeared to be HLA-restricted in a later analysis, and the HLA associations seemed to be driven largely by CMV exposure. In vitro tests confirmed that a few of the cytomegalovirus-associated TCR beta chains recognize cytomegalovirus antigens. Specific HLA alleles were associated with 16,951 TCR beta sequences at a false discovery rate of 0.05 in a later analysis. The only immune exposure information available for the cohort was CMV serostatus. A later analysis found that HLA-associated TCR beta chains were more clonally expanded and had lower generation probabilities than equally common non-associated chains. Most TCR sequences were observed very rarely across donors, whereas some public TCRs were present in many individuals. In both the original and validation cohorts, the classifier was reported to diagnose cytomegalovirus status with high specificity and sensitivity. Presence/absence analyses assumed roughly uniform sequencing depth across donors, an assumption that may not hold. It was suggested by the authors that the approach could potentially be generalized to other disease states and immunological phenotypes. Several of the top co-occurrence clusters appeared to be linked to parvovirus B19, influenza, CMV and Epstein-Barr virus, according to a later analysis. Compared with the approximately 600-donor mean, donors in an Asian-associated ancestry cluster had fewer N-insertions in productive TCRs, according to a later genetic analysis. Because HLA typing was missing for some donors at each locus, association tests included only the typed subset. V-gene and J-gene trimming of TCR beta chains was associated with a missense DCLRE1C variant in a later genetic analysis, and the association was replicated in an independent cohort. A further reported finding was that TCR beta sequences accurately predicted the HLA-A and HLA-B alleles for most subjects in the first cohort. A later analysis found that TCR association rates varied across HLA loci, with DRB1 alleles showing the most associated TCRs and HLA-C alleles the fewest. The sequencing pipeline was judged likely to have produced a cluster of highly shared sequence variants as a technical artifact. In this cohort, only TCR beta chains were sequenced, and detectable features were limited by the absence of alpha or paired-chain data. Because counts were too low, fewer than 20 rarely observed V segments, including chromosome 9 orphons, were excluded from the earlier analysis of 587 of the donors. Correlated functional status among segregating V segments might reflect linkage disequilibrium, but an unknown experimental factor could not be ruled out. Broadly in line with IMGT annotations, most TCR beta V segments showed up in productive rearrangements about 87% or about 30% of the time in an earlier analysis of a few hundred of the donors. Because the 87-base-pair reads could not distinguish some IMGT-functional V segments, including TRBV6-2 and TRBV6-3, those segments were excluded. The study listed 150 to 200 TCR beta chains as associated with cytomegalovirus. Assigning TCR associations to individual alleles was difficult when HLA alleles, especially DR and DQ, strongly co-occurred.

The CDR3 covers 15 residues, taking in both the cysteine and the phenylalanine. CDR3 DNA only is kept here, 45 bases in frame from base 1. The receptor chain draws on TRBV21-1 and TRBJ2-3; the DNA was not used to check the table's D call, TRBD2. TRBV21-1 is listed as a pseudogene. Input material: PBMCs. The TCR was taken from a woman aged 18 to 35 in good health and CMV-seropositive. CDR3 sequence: CASSKVEGVSDTQYF. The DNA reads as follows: TGTGCCAGCAGCAAAGTGGAGGGAGTCTCAGATACGCAGTATTTT.